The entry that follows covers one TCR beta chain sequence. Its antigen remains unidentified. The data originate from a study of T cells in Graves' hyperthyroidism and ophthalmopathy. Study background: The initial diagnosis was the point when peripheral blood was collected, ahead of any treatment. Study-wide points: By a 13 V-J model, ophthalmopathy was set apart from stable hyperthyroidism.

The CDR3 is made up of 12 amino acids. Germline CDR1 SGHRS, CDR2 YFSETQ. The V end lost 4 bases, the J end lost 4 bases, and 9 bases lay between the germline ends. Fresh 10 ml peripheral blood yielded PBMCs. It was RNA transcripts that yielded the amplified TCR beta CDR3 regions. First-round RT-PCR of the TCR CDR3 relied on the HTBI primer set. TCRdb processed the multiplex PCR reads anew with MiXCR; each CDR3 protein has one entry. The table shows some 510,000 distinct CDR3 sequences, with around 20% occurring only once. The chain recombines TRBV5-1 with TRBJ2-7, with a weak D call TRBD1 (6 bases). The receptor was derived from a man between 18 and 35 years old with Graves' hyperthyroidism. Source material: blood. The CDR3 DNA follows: TGCGCCAGCAGCGTCGGACAGTACGAGCAGTACTTC. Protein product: CASSVGQYEQYF.